Given below is one T cell receptor beta chain in context. Its target is unknown. Use of 60 Vbeta and 13 Jbeta primers characterized the PCR. The protocol was immunoSEQ multiplex PCR, while the TCRdb copy is restricted to in-frame clones and leaves out a portion. The repertoire includes roughly 150,000 clones, approximately 80% of them detected once, and more than 4% sits in the top ten. This entry belongs to a study of cytomegalovirus exposure and HLA in healthy donors. Overall study findings and caveats: Some TCR beta chains (about 170 of them) were listed as cytomegalovirus-associated. In a later analysis, V- and J-gene trimming of beta chains associated with a DCLRE1C missense variant, replicated independently. Later on, an analysis tied some 17,000 TCR beta sequences to HLA alleles at 0.05 false discovery rate.

This sequence was found in a woman in her 40s in good health and CMV-seropositive. Sequenced input: PBMCs.

DNA for the CDR3: TGTGCCAGCAACCACGGGAACAGCCGTGAGCAGTTCTTC. The encoded protein is CASNHGNSREQFF. This chain links TRBV6-5 with TRBJ2-1; weak D call: TRBD2 (5 bases). The CDR3 is 13 residues long. The V and J ends lost 7 bases and 9 bases respectively, with 16 bases between them. Germline V gene lookup returns CDR1 MNHEY and CDR2 SVGAGI.